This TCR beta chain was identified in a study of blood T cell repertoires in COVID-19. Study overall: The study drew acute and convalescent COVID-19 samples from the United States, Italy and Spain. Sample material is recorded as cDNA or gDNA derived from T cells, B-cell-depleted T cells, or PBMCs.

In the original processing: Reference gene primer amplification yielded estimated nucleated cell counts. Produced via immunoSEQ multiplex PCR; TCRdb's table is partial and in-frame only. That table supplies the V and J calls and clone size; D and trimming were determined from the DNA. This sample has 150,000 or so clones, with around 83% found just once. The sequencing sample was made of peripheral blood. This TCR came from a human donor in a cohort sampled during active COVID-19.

The CDR3 spells CASSLQENYGYTF. CDR3 coding DNA: TGTGCCAGCAGTCTACAGGAAAACTATGGCTACACCTTC. The chain recombines TRBV6-5 with TRBJ1-2, with D possibly TRBD1 on 5 matching bases. Germline V gene data show CDR1 as MNHEY and CDR2 as SVGAGI. V shed 5 bases and J shed 2 bases, with 9 bases lying between them. The CDR3 sequence is 13 residues long.